Included here is one T cell receptor (beta chain) sequence, with context. Its antigen is not identified. This sample stems from a study of CD4 T cells in relation to SARS-CoV-2 and coronaviruses. Trimming shortened V by 8 bases and J by 4 bases, and 12 bases separated the two germline ends. This CDR3 contains 13 residues. Here immunoSEQ multiplex PCR was the method, and the copy in TCRdb shows in-frame clones only, minus some. The sample gives 40,000 to 50,000 clones, about 87% of which show up once; 1% to 1.5% is in the top ten. Sequencing was carried out using naive CD4+ T cells from PBMCs, cultured in vitro. Subset given: naive CD4+ T cells isolated by negative enrichment. The sequence was collected from an adult with COVID-19. The chain couples TRBV12-3 or TRBV12-4 to TRBJ2-1; D possibly corresponds to TRBD2 (6 bases). DNA of the CDR3: TGTGCCAGCCAAAGGCGGGATTACAATGAGCAGTTCTTC. It specifies CASQRRDYNEQFF.